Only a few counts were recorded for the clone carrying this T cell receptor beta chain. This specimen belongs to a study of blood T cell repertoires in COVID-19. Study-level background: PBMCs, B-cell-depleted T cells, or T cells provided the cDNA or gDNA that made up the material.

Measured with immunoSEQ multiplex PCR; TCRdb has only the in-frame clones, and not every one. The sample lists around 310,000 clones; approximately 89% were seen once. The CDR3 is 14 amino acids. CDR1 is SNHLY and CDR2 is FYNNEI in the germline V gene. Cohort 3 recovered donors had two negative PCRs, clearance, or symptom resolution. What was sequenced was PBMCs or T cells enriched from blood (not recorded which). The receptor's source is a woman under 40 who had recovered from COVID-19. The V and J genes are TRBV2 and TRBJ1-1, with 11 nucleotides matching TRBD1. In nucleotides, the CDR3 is TGTGCTAGGTCGGGGACAGGGGGGTACACTGAAGCTTTCTTT. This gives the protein CARSGTGGYTEAFF.